This TCR beta chain was captured in a study of T cell repertoires in cytomegalovirus infection. Study-wide background: CMV infection together with matching HLA type was indicated by public TCR beta signatures.

In TCRdb, the reads were re-called with MiXCR into one record per CDR3 protein. The data show almost 550,000 distinct CDR3 sequences, about 15% seen once. General observations from the study: HLA-C-restricted CMV clonotypes gave the most frequent clonotype in two of eight donors. There were carriers of CMV plus the relevant HLA, and cumulative public TCR beta family frequency identified them.

Worth noting for this clonotype: Its antigen is still unknown.

This CDR3 has 14 amino acids. V lost 3 bases and J 2 bases, leaving 9 bases between the germline ends. Germline loops: CDR1 MDHEN, CDR2 SYDVKM. V usage is TRBV28 and J usage is TRBJ2-3, with D unclear. This TCR came from a human donor in good health (CMV status not recorded). Some clones in this sample may be carry-over from other donors' samples. Sample: CD8+ T cells from PBMCs. CDR3 loop: CASSFVRDTDTQYF. CDR3 in DNA: TGTGCCAGCAGTTTCGTGAGAGACACAGATACGCAGTATTTT.